The 5 T cell receptor beta chains presented below share a single source sample, sequenced in a study of graft-versus-host responses after intestinal transplantation. Profiled with immunoSEQ multiplex PCR; TCRdb holds only in-frame clones, not every one. Counted here are more than 90,000 clones, 93% occurring once; the ten biggest clones make up approximately 1%. These receptors are not linked to any known antigen. The specimen was unstimulated CD8+ T cells sorted from spleen or lymph node cells, collected before transplant. The receptors were sampled from a human donor who was the organ donor for an intestinal transplant.

The rearrangement uses TRBV15 and TRBJ2-2; TRBD1 aligns across 8 bases. Trimming took 3 bases from V and 7 from J; bases not matched to a gene: 7. The length of the CDR3 is 15 residues. From germline, CDR1 is LNHNV and CDR2 YYDKDF (reference sequence). CDR3 bases: TGTGCCACCAGCAGTTTACCAGGGGGCGGCGGGGAGCTGTTTTTT. Protein: CATSSLPGGGGELFF.

The CDR3 sequence is CSVEDLGEWNGYTF. Written as DNA, the CDR3 is TGCAGCGTTGAAGATCTAGGGGAATGGAATGGCTACACCTTC. The chain employs TRBV29-1 and TRBJ1-2, with D possibly matching TRBD1 (5 bases). Deletions cut 0 bases from V and 6 bases from J, with 14 bases between. Germline loops: CDR1 SQVTM, CDR2 ANQGSEA. The CDR3 extends over 14 amino acids.

The rearrangement uses TRBV7-9 and TRBJ1-2, with a tentative D call TRBD1 (6 bases). V was trimmed by 4 bases and J by 6 bases, leaving 15 bases between them. This CDR3 comprises 14 residues. The germline gives CDR1 SEHNR, CDR2 FQNEAQ (reference sequence). The CDR3 sequence is CASSSTGSGDGYTF. CDR3 nucleotide sequence: TGTGCCAGCAGCTCGACAGGTTCAGGCGATGGCTACACCTTC.

The DNA of the CDR3 is TGTGCCAGCAATCCGACAGGGGTCGGAGAGACCCAGTACTTC. It is translated as CASNPTGVGETQYF. The chain has TRBV9 and TRBJ2-5; 8 bases line up with TRBD1. The V gene's germline CDR1 is SGDLS and CDR2 YYNGEE. This CDR3 region has 14 residues. Germline trimming cut 6 bases from V and 4 bases from J; bases unmatched to any gene: 8. Supplemented by reference TRBV9 and TRBJ2-5, the full variable domain reads DSGVTQTPKHLITATGQRVTLRCSPRSGDLSVYWYQQSLDQGLQFLIQYYNGEERAKGNILERFSAQQFPDLHSELNLSSLELGDSALYFCASNPTGVGETQYFGPGTRLLVL.

This chain joins TRBV29-1 and TRBJ2-1, with D perhaps matching TRBD2 (6 bases). The germline V gene encodes CDR1 SQVTM and CDR2 ANQGSEA. Deletions cut 7 bases from V and 8 bases from J, with 18 bases between. The CDR3 has 13 amino acids. CDR3 nucleotide sequence: TGCAGCGCACCAGGACTATTGCGGGATGAGCAGTTCTTC. This gives the protein CSAPGLLRDEQFF.